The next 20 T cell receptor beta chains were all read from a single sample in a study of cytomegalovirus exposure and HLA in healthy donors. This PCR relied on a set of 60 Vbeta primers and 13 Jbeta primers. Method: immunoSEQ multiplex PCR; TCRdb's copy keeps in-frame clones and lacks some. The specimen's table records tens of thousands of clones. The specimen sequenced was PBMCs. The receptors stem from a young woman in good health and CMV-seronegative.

CDR3 DNA: TGTGCCAGCACCCGAGGGGGGGCCCAGTACTTC. This translates into CASTRGGAQYF. The chain is built from TRBV5-6 and TRBJ2-5, with D possibly matching TRBD2 (7 bases). The V end was cut by 6 bases, the J end by 9 bases, with 12 bases between. The V gene's germline CDR1 is SGHDT and CDR2 YYEEEE. The CDR3 has 11 residues. The whole variable domain, remainder taken from reference TRBV5-6 and TRBJ2-5, is DAGVTQSPTHLIKTRGQQVTLRCSPKSGHDTVSWYQQALGQGPQFIFQYYEEEERQRGNFPDRFSGHQFPNYSSELNVNALLLGDSALYLCASTRGGAQYFGPGTRLLVL.

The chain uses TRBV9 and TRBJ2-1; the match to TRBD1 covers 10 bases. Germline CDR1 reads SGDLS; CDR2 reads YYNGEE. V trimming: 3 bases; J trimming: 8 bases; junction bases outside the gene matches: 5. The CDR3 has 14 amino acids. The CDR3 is CASSEGQGLDEQFF. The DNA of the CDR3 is TGTGCCAGCAGCGAGGGACAGGGGCTCGATGAGCAGTTCTTC.

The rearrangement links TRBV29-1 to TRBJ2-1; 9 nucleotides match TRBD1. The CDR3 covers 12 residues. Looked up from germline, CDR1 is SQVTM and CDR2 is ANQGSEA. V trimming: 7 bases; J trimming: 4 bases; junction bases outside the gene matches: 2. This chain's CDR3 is CSGGTGYNEQFF. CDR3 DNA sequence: TGCAGCGGGGGGACAGGGTACAATGAGCAGTTCTTC.

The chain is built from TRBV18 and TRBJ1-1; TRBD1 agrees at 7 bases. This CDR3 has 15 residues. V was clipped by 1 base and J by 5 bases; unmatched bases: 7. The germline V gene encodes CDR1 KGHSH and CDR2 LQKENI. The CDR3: CASSPRRQGPTEAFF. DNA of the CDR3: TGTGCCAGCTCACCACGGAGACAGGGCCCTACTGAAGCTTTCTTT.

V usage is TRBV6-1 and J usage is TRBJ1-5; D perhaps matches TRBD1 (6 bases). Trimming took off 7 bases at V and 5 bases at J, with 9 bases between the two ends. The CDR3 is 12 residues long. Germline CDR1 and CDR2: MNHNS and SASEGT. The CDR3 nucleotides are TGTGCCAGCACCCCAGGGGATCAGCCCCAGCATTTT. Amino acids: CASTPGDQPQHF.

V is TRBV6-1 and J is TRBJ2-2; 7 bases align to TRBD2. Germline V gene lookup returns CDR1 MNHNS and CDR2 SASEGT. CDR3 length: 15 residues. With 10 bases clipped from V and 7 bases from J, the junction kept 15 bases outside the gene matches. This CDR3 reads CATLRLAGGSGELFF. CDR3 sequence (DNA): TGTGCCACCCTTCGATTAGCGGGTGGTAGCGGGGAGCTGTTTTTT.

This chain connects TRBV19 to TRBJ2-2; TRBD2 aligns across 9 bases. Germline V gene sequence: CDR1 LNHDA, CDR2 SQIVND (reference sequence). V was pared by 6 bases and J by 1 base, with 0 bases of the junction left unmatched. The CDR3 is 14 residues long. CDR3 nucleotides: TGTGCCAGTAGGACTAGCGGGAACACCGGGGAGCTGTTTTTT. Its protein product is CASRTSGNTGELFF.

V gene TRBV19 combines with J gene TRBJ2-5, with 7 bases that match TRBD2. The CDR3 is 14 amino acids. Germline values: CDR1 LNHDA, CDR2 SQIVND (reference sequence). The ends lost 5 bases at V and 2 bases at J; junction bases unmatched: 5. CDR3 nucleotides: TGTGCCAGTAGTCATGGGGGGGGACAAGAGACCCAGTACTTC. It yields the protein CASSHGGGQETQYF.

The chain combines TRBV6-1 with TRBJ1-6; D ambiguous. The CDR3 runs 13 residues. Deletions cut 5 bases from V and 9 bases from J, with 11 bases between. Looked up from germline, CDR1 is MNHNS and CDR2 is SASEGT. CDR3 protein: CASSLEGGSPLHF. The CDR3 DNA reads TGTGCCAGCAGTCTGGAGGGAGGTTCACCCCTCCACTTT.

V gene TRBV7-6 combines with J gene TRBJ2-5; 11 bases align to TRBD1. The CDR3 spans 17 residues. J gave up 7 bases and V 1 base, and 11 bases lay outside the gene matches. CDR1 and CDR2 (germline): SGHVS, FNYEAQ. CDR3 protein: CASSLEGGTGGLGTQYF. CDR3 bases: TGTGCCAGCAGCTTAGAAGGGGGGACAGGGGGTCTAGGGACCCAGTACTTC.

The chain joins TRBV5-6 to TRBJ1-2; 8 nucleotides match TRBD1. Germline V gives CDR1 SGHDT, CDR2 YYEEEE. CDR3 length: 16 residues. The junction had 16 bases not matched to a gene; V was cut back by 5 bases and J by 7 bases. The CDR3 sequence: CASSFRTGNLQSGYTF. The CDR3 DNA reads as TGTGCCAGCAGTTTCAGGACAGGGAATTTACAAAGTGGCTACACCTTC.

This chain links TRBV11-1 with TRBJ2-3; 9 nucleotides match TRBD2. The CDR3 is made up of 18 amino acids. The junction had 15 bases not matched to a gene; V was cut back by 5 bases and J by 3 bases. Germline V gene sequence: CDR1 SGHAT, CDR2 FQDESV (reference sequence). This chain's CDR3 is CASSRRAGGPVSTDTQYF. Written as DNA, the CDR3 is TGTGCCAGCAGCCGGCGGGCGGGAGGGCCTGTCTCAACAGATACGCAGTATTTT.

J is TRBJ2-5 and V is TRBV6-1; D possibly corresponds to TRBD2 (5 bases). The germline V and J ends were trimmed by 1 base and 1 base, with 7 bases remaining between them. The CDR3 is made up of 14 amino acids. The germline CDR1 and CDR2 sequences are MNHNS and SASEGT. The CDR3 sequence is CASSEGTLQETQYF. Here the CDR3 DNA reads TGTGCCAGCAGTGAAGGGACTCTCCAAGAGACCCAGTACTTC.

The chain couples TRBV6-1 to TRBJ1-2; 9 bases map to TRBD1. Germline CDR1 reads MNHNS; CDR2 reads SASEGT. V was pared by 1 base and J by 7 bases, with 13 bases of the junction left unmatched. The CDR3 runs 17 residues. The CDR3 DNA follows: TGTGCCAGCAGTGAAGGATTGAGGGGACAGGGCTTAAGTGGCTACACCTTC. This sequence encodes CASSEGLRGQGLSGYTF.

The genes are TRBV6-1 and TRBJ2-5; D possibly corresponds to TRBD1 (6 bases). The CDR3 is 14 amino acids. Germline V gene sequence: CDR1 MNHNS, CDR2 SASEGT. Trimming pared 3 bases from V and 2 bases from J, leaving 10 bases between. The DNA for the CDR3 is TGTGCCAGCAGTGACAGGGGTACACAAGAGACCCAGTACTTC. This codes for CASSDRGTQETQYF.

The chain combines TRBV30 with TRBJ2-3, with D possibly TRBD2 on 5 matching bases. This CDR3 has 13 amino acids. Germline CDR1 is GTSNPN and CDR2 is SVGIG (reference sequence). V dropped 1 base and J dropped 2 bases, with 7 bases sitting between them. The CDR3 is CAWSGGYTDTQYF. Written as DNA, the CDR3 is TGTGCCTGGAGTGGCGGGTACACAGATACGCAGTATTTT.

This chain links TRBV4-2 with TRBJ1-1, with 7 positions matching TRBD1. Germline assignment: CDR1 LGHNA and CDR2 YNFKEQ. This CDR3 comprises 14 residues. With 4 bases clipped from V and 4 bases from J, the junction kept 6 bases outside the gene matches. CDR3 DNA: TGTGCCAGCAGCCCGCCCAGGGACAGCACTGAAGCTTTCTTT. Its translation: CASSPPRDSTEAFF.

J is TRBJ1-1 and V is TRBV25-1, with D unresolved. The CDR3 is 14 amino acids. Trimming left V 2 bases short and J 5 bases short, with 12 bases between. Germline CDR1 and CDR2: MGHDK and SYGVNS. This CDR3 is CASSENNQRTEAFF. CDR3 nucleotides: TGTGCCAGCAGTGAAAACAACCAGAGGACTGAAGCTTTCTTT.

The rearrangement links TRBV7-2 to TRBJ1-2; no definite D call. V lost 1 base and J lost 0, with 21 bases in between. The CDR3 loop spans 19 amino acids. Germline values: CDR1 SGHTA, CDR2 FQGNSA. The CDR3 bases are TGTGCCAGCAGCTTAGTTGGAGGAGCGGGATTTACCTCTAACTATGGCTACACCTTC. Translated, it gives CASSLVGGAGFTSNYGYTF.

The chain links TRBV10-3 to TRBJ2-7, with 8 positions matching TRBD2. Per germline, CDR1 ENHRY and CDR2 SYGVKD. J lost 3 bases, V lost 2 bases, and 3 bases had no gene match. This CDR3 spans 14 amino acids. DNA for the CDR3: TGTGCCATCAGTGAGCGGGGGGGCCGCTACGAGCAGTACTTC. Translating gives CAISERGGRYEQYF.